These T cell receptor beta chains were read from a single sample in a study of Ad26.COV2.S vaccination and SARS-CoV-2 variants. The method was immunoSEQ multiplex PCR; TCRdb's version includes in-frame clones alone and lacks a portion of them. Of 350,000 to 600,000 clones detected, 70% to 90% appear once; the ten largest clones hold about 1.5%. The material sequenced was peripheral blood, taken in a trial of Ad26.COV2.S vaccine versus placebo. Receptors were obtained from a person aged 18-65 years who received the Ad26.COV2.S COVID-19 vaccine or a placebo. The CDR3 runs from the conserved cysteine through the conserved F or W. A D gene is named only where the DNA matches it firmly.

v_gene | d_gene | CDR3aa
TRBV12-3/TRBV12-4 | - | CASSLGYGYTF
TRBV4-3 | TRBD2 | CASSYSLADETQYF
TRBV28 | - | CATSDSLGYEQYF
TRBV5-5 | - | CASSLGVTTDTQYF
TRBV15 | - | CATSREEGRGFIQPQHF
TRBV5-1 | TRBD1 | CASTSGTGEKLFF
TRBV20-1 | TRBD2 | CSASDLRLAGAAEQFF
TRBV5-5 | - | CASSLASGGAGQPQHF
TRBV6-5 | - | CASSLIGGANTEAFF
TRBV2 | - | CASEGGKNIQYF
TRBV28 | TRBD1 | CASGHGTGLGTDTQYF
TRBV27 | - | CASSGDRAGNQPQHF
TRBV15 | TRBD1 | CATSREEGQRNTIYF
TRBV7-2 | - | CASSLEASRSETQYF
TRBV28 | - | CASSLGGGVLYNSPLHF
TRBV10-1 | - | CASSESEGGEQYF
TRBV28 | - | CASSFRGVNQPQHF
TRBV7-9 | TRBD1 | CASNPRTGEGETQYF
TRBV18 | - | CASSPPGVGNEKLFF
TRBV18 | TRBD1 | CASSSLEQGARGYTF
TRBV7-9 | TRBD2 | CASSQTSRWNEQFF
TRBV7-8 | - | CASSFGTYSLATEAFF
TRBV6-6 | TRBD1 | CASSTSRTGLNEKLFF
TRBV4-2 | - | CASSQGDRGSLNIQYF
TRBV27 | - | CASMDSQGGNTIYF
TRBV10-1 | TRBD2 | CASSDLGLAGSGELFF
TRBV4-2 | TRBD1 | CASSQEQGASYEQYF
TRBV6-5 | - | CASSYSPRDLREYF
TRBV7-9 | - | CASSLEGGTEAFF
TRBV4-1 | TRBD2 | CASSQVPSLAGGPLTDTQYF
TRBV28 | TRBD1 | CASSLLTGVWTEAFF
TRBV5-8 | - | CASSWKSVGEKLFF
TRBV28 | TRBD1 | CASTYPRDRGQPQHF
TRBV5-8 | TRBD1 | CASSLGQGGEKLFF
TRBV7-6 | - | CASSRDFSGANVLTF
TRBV3-1/TRBV3-2 | - | CASSHYGYHVGEQFF
TRBV7-8 | TRBD2 | CASSFRASGIYNEQFF
TRBV19 | TRBD1 | CASRARDRASTDTQYF
TRBV5-8 | TRBD1 | CASRLAGGTGELFF
TRBV5-1 | TRBD1 | CASSLFPGGVRQETQYF
TRBV6-5 | - | CASSYSPNGQYEQYF
TRBV7-2 | TRBD2 | CASSPTPPGTSGRPLNF
TRBV7-3 | - | CASSLPSNVLTF
TRBV5-1 | TRBD1 | CASSLYRGWDGYTF
TRBV18 | - | CASSHRALYGYTF
TRBV6-5 | TRBD1 | CASSRGQGADQPQHF
TRBV5-1 | TRBD1 | CASSLDRGLYGYTF
TRBV9 | TRBD2 | CASSGTSNEQFF
TRBV4-3 | - | CASSQESGTFANSPLHF
TRBV5-1 | - | CASSLATTNEKLFF
TRBV28 | - | CAMTDGLSEAFF
TRBV18 | - | CASSRTIGETQYF
TRBV23-1 | TRBD2 | CASSQPKKRLAGVSQEQYF
TRBV10-3 | - | CAIARGGLEETQYF